These T cell receptor beta chains were read from a single sample in a study of blood T cell repertoires in COVID-19. Assay used: immunoSEQ multiplex PCR; TCRdb lists only in-frame clones, some missing. The sample lists about 180,000 clones; roughly 87% were seen once. The sequenced material came from peripheral blood. Receptors were obtained from a woman aged 50 to 60 with acute or convalescent COVID-19. The CDR3 runs from the conserved cysteine through the conserved F or W. Each record gives: V gene, clone size, D gene, J gene, CDR3 DNA, CDR3 protein. D genes are given only for firm matches. Clone sizes are given selectively: once, few, many, or a class where the clone is expanded.

TRBV2	-	-	TRBJ1-5	TGTGCCAGCGGGCCGTCCAGCAGCAATCAGCCCCAGCATTTT	CASGPSSSNQPQHF
TRBV2	-	-	TRBJ1-1	TGTGCCAGCACCCTAATTGGGGGAGGTATAGCTGAAGCTTTCTTT	CASTLIGGGIAEAFF
TRBV3-1/TRBV3-2	-	-	TRBJ2-1	TGTGCCAGCAGCCAAGCACCGCGAGCCGATGAGCAGTTCTTC	CASSQAPRADEQFF
TRBV6-6	once	-	TRBJ1-5	TGTGCCAGCAGTCGGACAGAAAATCAGCCCCAGCATTTT	CASSRTENQPQHF
TRBV6-5	-	-	TRBJ1-1	TGTGCCAGCAGTTACCGGGGTAACACTGAAGCTTTCTTT	CASSYRGNTEAFF
TRBV5-6	-	TRBD1	TRBJ1-1	TGTGCCAGCAGCTCACAGGGGTACACTGAAGCTTTCTTT	CASSSQGYTEAFF
TRBV5-1	-	-	TRBJ2-5	TGCGCCAGCTTCGGCCAGGGCCCAGAGACCCAGTACTTC	CASFGQGPETQYF
TRBV30	-	-	TRBJ2-3	TGTGCCTGGAGTGTACAGGGAGATACGCAGTATTTT	CAWSVQGDTQYF
TRBV27	-	TRBD1	TRBJ1-6	TGTGCCAGCAGTTTGGACAGGGGGAATTCACCCCTCCACTTT	CASSLDRGNSPLHF
TRBV6-1	-	TRBD2	TRBJ2-1	TGTGCCAGCTGTGAAGTCCGGACTAGCTACAATGAGCAGTTCTTC	CASCEVRTSYNEQFF
TRBV5-1	-	TRBD1	TRBJ2-7	TGCGCCAGCAGCCCCCCCGGACAGGATAGCTCCTACGAGCAGTACTTC	CASSPPGQDSSYEQYF
TRBV2	-	TRBD2	TRBJ2-3	TGTGCCAGCAGTGAACTAGCGGGGGACCGCACAGATACGCAGTATTTT	CASSELAGDRTDTQYF
TRBV5-1	-	TRBD2	TRBJ2-7	TGCGCCAGCAGCCCCGGGGGGGCCTACGAGCAGTACTTC	CASSPGGAYEQYF
TRBV6-5	-	-	TRBJ2-7	TGTGCCAGCAGTTACAGCGGTTCCTACGAGCAGTACTTC	CASSYSGSYEQYF
TRBV7-2	few	-	TRBJ1-2	TGTGCCAGCAGCTTAGAGGGGCTGAAGGAGGGCTACACCTTC	CASSLEGLKEGYTF
TRBV2	-	-	TRBJ1-1	TGTGCCAGCAGGGGGGGGAGCACTGAAGCTTTCTTT	CASRGGSTEAFF
TRBV9	-	-	TRBJ2-7	TGTGCCAGCAGCGTACAAGGGGACTCCTACGAGCAGTACTTC	CASSVQGDSYEQYF
TRBV7-8	once	TRBD2	TRBJ2-1	TGTGCCAGCAGCCGAGGACTAGCGGATAACAATGAGCAGTTCTTC	CASSRGLADNNEQFF
TRBV11-3	-	TRBD1	TRBJ1-1	TGTGCCAGCAGCCTTTTCGGGACAGGGGCCACTGAAGCTTTCTTT	CASSLFGTGATEAFF
TRBV30	-	TRBD1	TRBJ2-5	TGTGCCTGCCCCCGGGGGACAGGGGGCTCGGAGACCCAGTACTTC	CACPRGTGGSETQYF
TRBV6-2/TRBV6-3	-	-	TRBJ1-3	TGTGCCAGCAGTTACGACTTCTTGGGCACCATATATTTT	CASSYDFLGTIYF
TRBV5-1	-	-	TRBJ2-3	TGCGCCAGCAGCTGGGGGGGGCCCGATACGCAGTATTTT	CASSWGGPDTQYF
TRBV28	-	-	TRBJ2-7	TGTGCCAGCAGCCTCTCCTCCTACGAGCAGTACTTC	CASSLSSYEQYF
TRBV7-7	-	-	TRBJ2-3	TGTGCCAGCAGCCCCTATGTACCTGGCACAGATACGCAGTATTTT	CASSPYVPGTDTQYF
TRBV7-9	-	-	TRBJ1-4	TGTGCCAGCAGCTTGGGAACGGGGGCAACTAATGAAAAACTGTTTTTT	CASSLGTGATNEKLFF
TRBV5-1	-	-	TRBJ1-2	TGCGCCAGCAGCTTTTACAAAAACTATGGCTACACCTTC	CASSFYKNYGYTF
TRBV10-3	-	-	TRBJ2-1	TGTGCCATCAGTCCATCCGGGACTTACAATGAGCAGTTCTTC	CAISPSGTYNEQFF
TRBV5-1	-	-	TRBJ2-3	TGCGCCAGCAGCTTGGTTTGGGGAGTCGAAGATACGCAGTATTTT	CASSLVWGVEDTQYF
TRBV2	-	TRBD1	TRBJ1-2	TGTGCCAGCATAAGGCGGGGACAGGGAAACTATGGCTACACCTTC	CASIRRGQGNYGYTF
TRBV18	-	-	TRBJ2-5	TGTGCCAGCTCACCACCTATGCAAGAGACCCAGTACTTC	CASSPPMQETQYF
TRBV19	-	TRBD1	TRBJ2-5	TGTGCCAGTAGTAAATTGGCTGCCAGGGGGGAGACCCAGTACTTC	CASSKLAARGETQYF
TRBV29-1	-	-	TRBJ2-2	TGCAGCGTTCCTGGGAGCGGGTCTACCGGGGAGCTGTTTTTT	CSVPGSGSTGELFF
TRBV24-1	-	-	TRBJ2-1	TGTGCCACCAGTGACCCGAAAACAAACCCCTACAATGAGCAGTTCTTC	CATSDPKTNPYNEQFF
TRBV18	-	-	TRBJ1-2	TGTGCCAGCTCACCAGCGGGATCCTATGGCTACACCTTC	CASSPAGSYGYTF
TRBV3-1/TRBV3-2	-	-	TRBJ2-7	TGTGCCAGCAGTCAATTTGTGTCAGGATCCTACGAGCAGTACTTC	CASSQFVSGSYEQYF
TRBV6-5	-	TRBD1	TRBJ2-7	TGTGCCAGCAGACTGGACAGGGGATCCTACGAGCAGTACTTC	CASRLDRGSYEQYF
TRBV7-2	-	TRBD2	TRBJ2-2	TGTGCCAGCAGCTTAGTGGGACTAGCGGGAGGGACCGGGGAGCTGTTTTTT	CASSLVGLAGGTGELFF
TRBV5-1	-	TRBD2	TRBJ2-5	TGCGCCAGCAGCTTGTCTGGTAGCGGGAACCTCCAAGAGACCCAGTACTTC	CASSLSGSGNLQETQYF
TRBV3-1/TRBV3-2	-	-	TRBJ1-2	TGTGCCAGCAGTCCAGGACAGTCTGGTGGCTACACCTTC	CASSPGQSGGYTF
TRBV12-3/TRBV12-4	-	-	TRBJ1-4	TGTGCCAGCGGATTCCAGTCCAGGGGAGAACTGTTTTTT	CASGFQSRGELFF
TRBV5-1	once	TRBD1	TRBJ1-2	TGCGCCAGCAGCTTGGGACAGGGGCAGATCTATGGCTACACCTTC	CASSLGQGQIYGYTF
TRBV19	-	-	TRBJ1-2	TGTGCCAGTATTCAAACTCGAGGGAGCTATGGCTACACCTTC	CASIQTRGSYGYTF
TRBV6-2/TRBV6-3	-	TRBD2	TRBJ2-2	TGTGCCAGCAGTTACTCGGGACTAGCGGGGTTGGACACCGGGGAGCTGTTTTTT	CASSYSGLAGLDTGELFF
TRBV12-5	once	TRBD1	TRBJ1-6	TGTGCTAGTGGTGCGGGACAGGGGGGTAATTCACCCCTCCACTTT	CASGAGQGGNSPLHF
TRBV29-1	-	-	TRBJ1-1	TGCAGCGTTTTACAGGTCCTGGGGACTGAAGCTTTCTTT	CSVLQVLGTEAFF
TRBV3-1/TRBV3-2	-	-	TRBJ2-3	TGTGCCAGCAGCCTACAGGCGGGGCCTAGCACAGATACGCAGTATTTT	CASSLQAGPSTDTQYF
TRBV29-1	once	TRBD1	TRBJ2-1	TGCAGCGTTGAATGGGGACAGCTTATCCAGTTCTTC	CSVEWGQLIQFF
TRBV19	-	TRBD1	TRBJ2-6	TGTGCCAGTAGCACAGGGGGAACTGGGGCCAACGTCCTGACTTTC	CASSTGGTGANVLTF
TRBV12-5	-	-	TRBJ2-3	TGTGCTAGTGGTTTGGCCTCGGGGTCCGGCGGCACAGATACGCAGTATTTT	CASGLASGSGGTDTQYF